This T cell receptor (beta chain) was profiled in a study of shared clonotypes between healthy human individuals. Study-level points and caveats: Clonotypes that were shared across a few donors made up roughly 5% of naive CD4 clonotypes.

Assay runs were performed at deep level. Clones were sequenced by immunoSEQ multiplex PCR, and TCRdb holds only the in-frame ones, with some missing. The sample consists of around 1.4 million clones, just under 99% of them appearing once. Donors were healthy HIV-negative adults without recent acute infections or vaccinations. A remark on this clone: Its antigen is not known. Other DNA sequences in this sample translate to the same CDR3.

The germline CDR1 and CDR2 sequences are SGDLS and YYNGEE. This CDR3 contains 13 residues. Trimming took off 2 bases at V and 3 bases at J, with 6 bases between the two ends. This receptor was obtained from a man aged 25-45 years in good health. The material sequenced was naive CD4+ T cells sorted from blood. Subset here: CD45RA+ positively selected. This chain connects TRBV9 to TRBJ2-1, with D possibly called TRBD1 or TRBD2 (5 bases each). The CDR3 region is CASSVGVYNEQFF. Written as DNA, the CDR3 is TGTGCCAGCAGCGTGGGGGTCTACAATGAGCAGTTCTTC.